Below are 17 T cell receptor beta chains sequenced from a single sample in a study of Ad26.COV2.S vaccination and SARS-CoV-2 variants. The assay was immunoSEQ multiplex PCR, and TCRdb's table has in-frame clones only and misses some. The sample has 300,000 to 400,000 clones; roughly 88% are singletons. As for treatment: 19 received Ad26.COV2.S at low or high dose, single or two shots; about five received placebo; per-sample allocation not given. Repertoires come from day 63 after the first vaccine or placebo injection. Sample: peripheral blood, taken in a trial of Ad26.COV2.S vaccine versus placebo. The receptor source for this set is a person aged 18-60 years who received the Ad26.COV2.S COVID-19 vaccine or a placebo.

The chain joins TRBV20-1 to TRBJ2-7; possible D gene TRBD2, 6 bases. CDR3 length: 9 amino acids. CDR1 is DFQATT, CDR2 SNEGSKA, per germline (reference sequence). CDR3 DNA sequence: TGCAGCCGACGGCGGGGGCAGTACGTC. This codes for CSRRRGQYV.

This clone was recorded once. V gene TRBV19 combines with J gene TRBJ1-2; D remains unclear. Trimming removed 10 bases from V and 3 bases from J, with 12 bases in between. The CDR3 consists of 12 residues. Germline values: CDR1 LNHDA, CDR2 SQIVND (reference sequence). The CDR3 DNA sequence: TGTGCCACTGGTTGGACGTACTATGGCTACACCTTC. Translated: CATGWTYYGYTF.

The chain couples TRBV7-2 to TRBJ2-1; 10 nucleotides line up with TRBD2. The CDR3 extends over 16 amino acids. The V and J ends lost 2 bases and 6 bases, in that order; junction bases with no gene match: 7. Germline assignment: CDR1 SGHTA and CDR2 FQGNSA. CDR3 in DNA: TGTGCCAGCAGCTTATTGGGGCTAGCGGGAGCCAATGAGCAGTTCTTC. It codes for CASSLLGLAGANEQFF.

The CDR3 region has the DNA TGTGCCAGCAGCTTAGGTGGCTTAAGCTCCTATAATTCACCCCTCCACTTT. It specifies CASSLGGLSSYNSPLHF. This sequence joins TRBV13 and TRBJ1-6; D remains unclear. V shed 0 bases and J shed 0 bases, with 9 bases lying between them. CDR1 and CDR2 (germline): PRHDT, FYEKMQ (reference sequence). The CDR3 runs to 17 residues.

The chain joins TRBV5-5 to TRBJ1-3; a possible D gene is TRBD1 (5 bases). In germline, CDR1 is SGHKS, CDR2 YYEKEE (reference sequence). The CDR3 runs to 16 residues. V gave up 1 base and J gave up 0 bases, with 11 bases separating them. This CDR3 reads CASSLQGLLSGNTIYF. The CDR3 bases are TGTGCCAGCAGCTTGCAGGGTTTACTCTCTGGAAACACCATATATTTT. Combining the CDR3 with reference TRBV5-5 and TRBJ1-3 gives the whole variable domain DAGVTQSPTHLIKTRGQQVTLRCSPISGHKSVSWYQQVLGQGPQFIFQYYEKEERGRGNFPDRFSARQFPNYSSELNVNALLLGDSALYLCASSLQGLLSGNTIYFGEGSWLTVV.

The genes are TRBV5-8 and TRBJ2-7, with D unclear. The CDR3 covers 11 residues. In germline, CDR1 is SGHTS, CDR2 YDEGEE. The V end was cut by 2 bases, the J end by 3 bases, with 3 bases between. CDR3 region: CASSFYYEQYF. The CDR3 DNA reads as TGTGCCAGCAGCTTCTACTACGAGCAGTACTTC.

In this sample, this clone turned up once. The chain recombines TRBV19 with TRBJ2-7, with D perhaps matching TRBD2 (7 bases). V lost 3 bases to trimming and J lost 5 bases, with 11 bases between them. The CDR3 is 13 amino acids. Germline loops: CDR1 LNHDA, CDR2 SQIVND (reference sequence). The CDR3 spells CASSMGAGDEQYF. CDR3 DNA: TGTGCCAGTAGTATGGGGGCGGGAGACGAGCAGTACTTC.

The genes are TRBV7-9 and TRBJ2-1, with 9 nucleotides matching TRBD2. J gave up 5 bases and V 8 bases, and 10 bases lay outside the gene matches. The CDR3 is made up of 15 amino acids. Germline values: CDR1 SEHNR, CDR2 FQNEAQ (reference sequence). The CDR3 DNA is TGTGCCAGCGGACTAGGACCTAGCGGGGACAATGAGCAGTTCTTC. Protein sequence: CASGLGPSGDNEQFF.

The chain is built from TRBV5-6 and TRBJ1-1; possible D gene TRBD1, 5 bases. V dropped 4 bases and J dropped 0 bases, with 13 bases sitting between them. This CDR3 region has 15 residues. Germline V gene lookup returns CDR1 SGHDT and CDR2 YYEEEE. CDR3 residues: CASSPLGVMNTEAFF. The DNA for the CDR3 is TGTGCCAGCAGCCCCTTGGGGGTCATGAACACTGAAGCTTTCTTT. The full variable domain, with the rest looked up from reference TRBV5-6 and TRBJ1-1, is DAGVTQSPTHLIKTRGQQVTLRCSPKSGHDTVSWYQQALGQGPQFIFQYYEEEERQRGNFPDRFSGHQFPNYSSELNVNALLLGDSALYLCASSPLGVMNTEAFFGQGTRLTVV.

The rearrangement links TRBV7-2 to TRBJ2-1; D might be TRBD2 (6 bases). Germline loops: CDR1 SGHTA, CDR2 FQGNSA. Trimming cost V 1 base and J 7 bases, with 23 bases left between them. CDR3 length: 18 amino acids. The CDR3 coding sequence is TGTGCCAGCAGCTTAGAGTCTAGGGGAGTGCAACGGGGGAATGAGCAGTTCTTC. Amino acid sequence: CASSLESRGVQRGNEQFF.

The gene calls are TRBV29-1 and TRBJ1-4; a weak D match, TRBD1 (5 bases). The V end lost 4 bases, the J end lost 8 bases, and 17 bases lay between the germline ends. The CDR3 sequence is 14 residues long. The germline V gene has CDR1 SQVTM and CDR2 ANQGSEA. The CDR3 bases are TGCAGCGTTGCCCCCTGGGGGGACGAGGAAAAACTGTTTTTT. Its protein product is CSVAPWGDEEKLFF.

This rearrangement joins TRBV6-2 or TRBV6-3 to TRBJ2-1; 13 bases map to TRBD2. J was trimmed by 7 bases and V by 6 bases; bases with no gene match: 6. This CDR3 has 15 amino acids. In germline, CDR1 is MNHEY, CDR2 SVGEGT. This CDR3 reads CASSRLAGGRNEQFF. DNA for the CDR3: TGTGCCAGCAGCCGACTAGCGGGAGGCAGGAATGAGCAGTTCTTC.

CDR3 in DNA: TGCGCCAGCAGCTTCGGGGCAGGGCCGAGCTCCTACAATGAGCAGTTCTTC. Translation gives CASSFGAGPSSYNEQFF. V gene TRBV5-1 combines with J gene TRBJ2-1; D possibly uses TRBD1 or TRBD2 (5 bases each). The CDR3 runs to 17 residues. From germline, CDR1 is SGHRS and CDR2 YFSETQ. The ends were cut back, 2 bases at V and 0 bases at J, with 15 bases in the middle.

This clone is a singleton in its sample. The chain uses TRBV2 and TRBJ2-1; no clear D gene. From germline, CDR1 is SNHLY and CDR2 FYNNEI. CDR3 length: 15 amino acids. Trimming took 3 bases from V and 0 from J, leaving 9 bases between them. The CDR3 here is CASSEAELSYNEQFF. In DNA form, the CDR3 reads TGTGCCAGCAGTGAGGCGGAGCTCTCCTACAATGAGCAGTTCTTC.

J is TRBJ1-1 and V is TRBV6-6, with D unclear. The CDR3 sequence is 14 residues long. Germline loops: CDR1 MNHNY, CDR2 SVGAGI (reference sequence). V was clipped by 6 bases and J by 4 bases, with 15 bases between them. The CDR3 sequence is CASRQFSEGTEAFF. CDR3 coding DNA: TGTGCCAGCAGACAATTCAGCGAGGGCACTGAAGCTTTCTTT.

V gene TRBV5-1 combines with J gene TRBJ1-4; D gene unclear. V shed 0 bases and J shed 7 bases, with 10 bases lying between them. Germline V CDR1 and CDR2: SGHRS, YFSETQ. This CDR3 spans 14 amino acids. DNA for the CDR3: TGCGCCAGCAGCTTGGCCGTGACCCGTGAAAAACTGTTTTTT. Protein product: CASSLAVTREKLFF.

This clone was recorded once. V gene TRBV19 combines with J gene TRBJ1-2, with no clear D. Germline assignment: CDR1 LNHDA and CDR2 SQIVND (reference sequence). The CDR3 spans 14 residues. Trimming stripped 8 bases from V and 1 base from J, with 14 bases between. CDR3 DNA: TGTGCCAGTTCTGCGGGGAGAGATAACTATGGCTACACCTTC. Translating gives CASSAGRDNYGYTF.